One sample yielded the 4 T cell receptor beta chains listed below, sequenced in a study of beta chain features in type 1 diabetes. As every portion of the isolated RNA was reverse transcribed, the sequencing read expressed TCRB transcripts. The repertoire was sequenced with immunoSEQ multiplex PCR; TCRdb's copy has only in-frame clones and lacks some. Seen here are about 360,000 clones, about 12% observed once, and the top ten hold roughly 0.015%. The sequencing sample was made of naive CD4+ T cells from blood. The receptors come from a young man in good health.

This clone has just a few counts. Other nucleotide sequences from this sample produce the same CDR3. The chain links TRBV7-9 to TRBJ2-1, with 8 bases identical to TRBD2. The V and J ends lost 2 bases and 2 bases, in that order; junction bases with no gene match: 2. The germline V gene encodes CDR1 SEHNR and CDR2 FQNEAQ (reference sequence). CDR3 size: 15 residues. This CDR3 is CASSLTSGAYNEQFF. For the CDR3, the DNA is TGTGCCAGCAGCTTAACTAGCGGAGCCTACAATGAGCAGTTCTTC.

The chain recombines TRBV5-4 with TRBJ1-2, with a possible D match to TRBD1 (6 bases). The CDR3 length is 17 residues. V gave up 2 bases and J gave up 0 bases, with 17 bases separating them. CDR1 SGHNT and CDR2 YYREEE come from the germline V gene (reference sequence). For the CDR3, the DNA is TGTGCCAGCAGCTTCCACGGGACACTTCTTTCTAACTATGGCTACACCTTC. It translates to CASSFHGTLLSNYGYTF. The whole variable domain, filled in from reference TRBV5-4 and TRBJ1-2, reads ETGVTQSPTHLIKTRGQQVTLRCSSQSGHNTVSWYQQALGQGPQFIFQYYREEENGRGNFPPRFSGLQFPNYSSELNVNALELDDSALYLCASSFHGTLLSNYGYTFGSGTRLTVV.

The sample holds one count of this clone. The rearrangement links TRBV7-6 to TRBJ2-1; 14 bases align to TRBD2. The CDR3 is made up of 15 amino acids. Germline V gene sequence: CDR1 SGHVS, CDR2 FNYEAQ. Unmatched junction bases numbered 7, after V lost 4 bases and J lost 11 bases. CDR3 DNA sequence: TGTGCCAGCAGCTCCGGGACTAGCGGGGGATTTCAGCAGTTCTTC. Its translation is CASSSGTSGGFQQFF.

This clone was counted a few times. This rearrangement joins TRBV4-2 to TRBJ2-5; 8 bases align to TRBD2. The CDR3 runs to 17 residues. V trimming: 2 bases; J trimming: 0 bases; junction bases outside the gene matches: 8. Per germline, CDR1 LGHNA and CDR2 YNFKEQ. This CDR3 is CASSQFGGDKYQETQYF. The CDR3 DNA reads TGTGCCAGCAGCCAATTCGGGGGGGATAAGTACCAAGAGACCCAGTACTTC.